This T cell receptor (beta chain) stems from a study of radiation and T cells in renal cell carcinoma. For this clone: The antigen is undetermined.

Study outcomes and limitations: No pretreatment tumor biopsies were available for baseline clonotypes. From baseline, blood top tumor clonotypes peaked at 2 weeks post-radiation.

Measured with immunoSEQ multiplex PCR; TCRdb has only the in-frame clones, and not every one. The sample shows some 100,000 clones, 82% of them seen only once. V lost 0 bases and J lost 6, with 22 bases in between. Germline-derived CDR1 and CDR2 are SGDLS and YYNGEE. The CDR3 consists of 17 residues. Time point meaning: baseline pretreatment blood. Treatment specified: 15 Gy SBRT to primary tumor, nephrectomy 4 weeks later. Blood was sampled at baseline, 2 weeks and 4 weeks after SBRT. Clear cell pathology was present in this patient's renal cell carcinoma. The material was blood, obtained from a patient whose treatment included radiotherapy and nephrectomy. The chain has TRBV9 and TRBJ2-7; D may be TRBD1 or TRBD2 (6 bases each). The clonotype originates from a man aged 60 to 69 with renal cell carcinoma. CDR3 sequence reads: CASSVVSGAPGVSEQYF. CDR3 nucleotides: TGTGCCAGCAGCGTAGTTTCGGGGGCGCCGGGAGTGAGCGAGCAGTACTTC. Full variable domain (outside the CDR3, taken from reference TRBV9 and TRBJ2-7): DSGVTQTPKHLITATGQRVTLRCSPRSGDLSVYWYQQSLDQGLQFLIQYYNGEERAKGNILERFSAQQFPDLHSELNLSSLELGDSALYFCASSVVSGAPGVSEQYFGPGTRLTVT.